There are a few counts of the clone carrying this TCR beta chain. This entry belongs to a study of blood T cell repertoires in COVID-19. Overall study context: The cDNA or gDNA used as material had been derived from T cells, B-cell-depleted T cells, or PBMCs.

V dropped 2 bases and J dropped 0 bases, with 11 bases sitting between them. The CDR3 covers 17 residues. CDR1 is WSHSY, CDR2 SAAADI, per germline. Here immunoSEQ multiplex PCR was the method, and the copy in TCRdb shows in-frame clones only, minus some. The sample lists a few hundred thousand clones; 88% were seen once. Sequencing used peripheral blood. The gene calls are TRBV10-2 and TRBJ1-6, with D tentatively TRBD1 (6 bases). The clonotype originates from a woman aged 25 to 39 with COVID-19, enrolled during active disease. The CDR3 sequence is CASSETFRGSYNSPLHF. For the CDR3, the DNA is TGCGCCAGCAGTGAGACCTTCAGGGGCTCCTATAATTCACCCCTCCACTTT.